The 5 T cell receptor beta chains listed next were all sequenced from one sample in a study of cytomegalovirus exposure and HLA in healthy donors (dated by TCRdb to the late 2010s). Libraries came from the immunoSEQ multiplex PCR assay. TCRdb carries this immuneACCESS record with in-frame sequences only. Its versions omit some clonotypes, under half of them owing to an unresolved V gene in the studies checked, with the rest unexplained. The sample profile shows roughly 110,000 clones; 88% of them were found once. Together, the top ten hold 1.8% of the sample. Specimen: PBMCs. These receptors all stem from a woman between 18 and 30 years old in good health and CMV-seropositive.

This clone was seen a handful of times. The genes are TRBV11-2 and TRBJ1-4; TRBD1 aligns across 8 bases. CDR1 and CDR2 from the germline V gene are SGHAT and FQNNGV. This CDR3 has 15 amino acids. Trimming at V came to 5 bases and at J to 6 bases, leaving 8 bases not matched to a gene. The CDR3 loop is CASSPRTGNYEKLFF. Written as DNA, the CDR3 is TGTGCCAGCAGCCCGAGGACAGGGAATTATGAAAAACTGTTTTTT. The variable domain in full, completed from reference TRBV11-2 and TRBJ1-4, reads EAGVAQSPRYKIIEKRQSVAFWCNPISGHATLYWYQQILGQGPKLLIQFQNNGVVDDSQLPKDRFSAERLKGVDSTLKIQPAKLEDSAVYLCASSPRTGNYEKLFFGSGTQLSVL.

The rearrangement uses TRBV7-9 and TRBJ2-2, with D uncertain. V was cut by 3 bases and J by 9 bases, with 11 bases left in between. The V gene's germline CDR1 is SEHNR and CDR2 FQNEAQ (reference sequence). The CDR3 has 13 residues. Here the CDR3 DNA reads TGTGCCAGCAGCTTCCCTAGACTCAGGGAGCTGTTTTTT. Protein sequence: CASSFPRLRELFF.

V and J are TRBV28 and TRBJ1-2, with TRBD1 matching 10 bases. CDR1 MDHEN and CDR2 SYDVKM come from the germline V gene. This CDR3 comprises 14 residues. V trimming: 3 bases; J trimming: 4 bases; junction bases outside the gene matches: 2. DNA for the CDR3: TGTGCCAGCAGTTTGGGACAGGGGATCTATGGCTACACCTTC. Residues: CASSLGQGIYGYTF.

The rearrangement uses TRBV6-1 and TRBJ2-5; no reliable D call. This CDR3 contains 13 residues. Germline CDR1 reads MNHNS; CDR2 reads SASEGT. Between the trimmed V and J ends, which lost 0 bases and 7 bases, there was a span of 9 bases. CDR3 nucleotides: TGTGCCAGCAGTGAAGCGGAGCTAGGGACCCAGTACTTC. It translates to CASSEAELGTQYF.

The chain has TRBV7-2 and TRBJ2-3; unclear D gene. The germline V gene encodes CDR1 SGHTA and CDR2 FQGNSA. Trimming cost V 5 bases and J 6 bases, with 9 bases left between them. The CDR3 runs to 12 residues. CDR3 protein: CASSQVVDTQYF. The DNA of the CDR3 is TGTGCCAGCAGCCAGGTGGTTGATACGCAGTATTTT. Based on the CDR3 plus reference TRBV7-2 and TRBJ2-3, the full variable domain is GAGVSQSPSNKVTEKGKDVELRCDPISGHTALYWYRQSLGQGLEFLIYFQGNSAPDKSGLPSDRFSAERTGGSVSTLTIQRTQQEDSAVYLCASSQVVDTQYFGPGTRLTVL.